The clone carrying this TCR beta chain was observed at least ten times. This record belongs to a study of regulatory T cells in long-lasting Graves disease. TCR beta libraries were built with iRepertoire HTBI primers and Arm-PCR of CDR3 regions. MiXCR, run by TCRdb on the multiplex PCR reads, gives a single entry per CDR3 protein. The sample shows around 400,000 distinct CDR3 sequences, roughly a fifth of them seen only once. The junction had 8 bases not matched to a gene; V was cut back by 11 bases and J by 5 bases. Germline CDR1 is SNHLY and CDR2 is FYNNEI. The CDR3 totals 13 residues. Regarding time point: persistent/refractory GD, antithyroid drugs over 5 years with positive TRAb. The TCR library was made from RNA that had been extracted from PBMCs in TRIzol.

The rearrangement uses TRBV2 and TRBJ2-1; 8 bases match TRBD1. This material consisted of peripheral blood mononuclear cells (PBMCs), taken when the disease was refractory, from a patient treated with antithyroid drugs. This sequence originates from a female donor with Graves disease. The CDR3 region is CAQTGVANNEQFF. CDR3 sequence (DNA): TGTGCCCAGACAGGGGTTGCGAACAATGAGCAGTTCTTC.